Below are 21 T cell receptor beta chains sequenced from a single sample in a study of blood T cell repertoires in COVID-19 (TCRdb year 2020). The protocol used for the library was the immunoSEQ multiplex PCR assay. TCRdb carries this immuneACCESS record with in-frame sequences only. Its versions omit some clonotypes, under half of them owing to an unresolved V gene in the studies checked, with the rest unexplained. Counted in this sample were roughly 170,000 clones; 75% to 80% of them appeared once. The ten most abundant clones make up roughly 28% of the sample. The specimen was peripheral blood. The receptors here all came from a woman between 70 and 85 years old with acute or convalescent COVID-19.

This chain links TRBV19 with TRBJ2-1; the D gene is possibly TRBD2 (7 bases). Trimming shortened V by 3 bases and J by 5 bases, and 11 bases separated the two germline ends. CDR1 and CDR2 (germline): LNHDA, SQIVND (reference sequence). There are 14 residues in the CDR3. The CDR3 DNA reads as TGTGCCAGTAGTATTTGGGAGGGGGACAATGAGCAGTTCTTC. It encodes CASSIWEGDNEQFF.

V and J are TRBV29-1 and TRBJ2-1; D ambiguous. From germline, CDR1 is SQVTM and CDR2 ANQGSEA. CDR3 length: 12 amino acids. This CDR3 reads CQASFNSNEQFF. For the CDR3, the DNA is TGCCAGGCCAGCTTCAACTCCAATGAGCAGTTCTTC.

This chain links TRBV6-6 with TRBJ1-4; the match to TRBD1 covers 7 bases. The CDR3 runs 15 residues. Per germline, CDR1 MNHNY and CDR2 SVGAGI (reference sequence). The junction had 6 bases not matched to a gene; V was cut back by 2 bases and J by 6 bases. This CDR3 reads CASSYGPGGYEKLFF. The CDR3 DNA reads TGTGCCAGCAGTTACGGTCCAGGGGGGTATGAAAAACTGTTTTTT.

The rearrangement uses TRBV5-1 and TRBJ1-2; D is ambiguous. Trimming cost V 0 bases and J 0 bases, with 15 bases left between them. The CDR3 is 17 amino acids. CDR1 and CDR2 (germline): SGHRS, YFSETQ. The DNA for the CDR3 is TGCGCCAGCAGCTTGGGCGGAGGGATCTATACTAACTATGGCTACACCTTC. This codes for CASSLGGGIYTNYGYTF.

The chain links TRBV5-1 to TRBJ2-7; D is ambiguous. The V end was cut by 4 bases, the J end by 3 bases, with 14 bases between. This CDR3 spans 14 amino acids. Germline lookup yields CDR1 SGHRS and CDR2 YFSETQ. CDR3 nucleotides: TGCGCCAGCAGCCCCACCGGAGACGTCTACGAGCAGTACTTC. Amino acid sequence: CASSPTGDVYEQYF.

The chain uses TRBV5-5 and TRBJ2-5; 10 nucleotides align to TRBD2. This CDR3 is 16 amino acids long. Germline V CDR1 and CDR2: SGHKS, YYEKEE (reference sequence). J was trimmed by 2 bases and V by 0 bases; bases with no gene match: 4. CDR3 DNA: TGTGCCAGCAGCTTGGCGGTAGCGGGAGGACAAGAGACCCAGTACTTC. It translates to CASSLAVAGGQETQYF.

CDR3 bases: TGTGCCAGCAGCGCCCGGGACAGGGGCCCCGTCGGGAATCAGCCCCAGCATTTT. It translates to CASSARDRGPVGNQPQHF. J is TRBJ1-5 and V is TRBV21-1; the table names TRBD1, a call not compared with the DNA. TRBV21-1 is a known pseudogene. The length of the CDR3 is 18 residues.

The chain couples TRBV19 to TRBJ2-3; TRBD2 matches 8 bases. Losses at the gene ends were 3 bases for V and 3 bases for J; bases not matched to a gene: 5. This CDR3 is built from 15 residues. The germline CDR1 and CDR2 sequences are LNHDA and SQIVND (reference sequence). The DNA of the CDR3 is TGTGCCAGTAGTATGGGACTAGTATCGACAGATACGCAGTATTTT. Translation gives CASSMGLVSTDTQYF.

The chain joins TRBV18 to TRBJ1-1; 7 bases map to TRBD1. CDR3 length equals 16 residues. Germline CDR1 is KGHSH and CDR2 is LQKENI. Unmatched junction bases numbered 9, after V lost 2 bases and J lost 3 bases. CDR3 bases: TGTGCCAGCTCACCAAGACAACAGGGGATGGACACTGAAGCTTTCTTT. Its translation is CASSPRQQGMDTEAFF.

At least ten counts were recorded for this clone. The chain recombines TRBV12-5 with TRBJ2-7, with 10 bases fitting TRBD1. The trim removed 1 base at V and 5 bases at J, leaving 5 bases unmatched. The germline gives CDR1 LGHNT, CDR2 FRNRAP. The CDR3 loop spans 15 amino acids. CDR3 sequence: CASGLGTGGSNEQYF. DNA of the CDR3: TGTGCTAGTGGTTTGGGGACAGGGGGAAGTAACGAGCAGTACTTC.

The chain joins TRBV6-5 to TRBJ2-7; no definite D call. The CDR3 extends over 12 amino acids. The germline V and J ends were trimmed by 6 bases and 8 bases, with 14 bases remaining between them. Germline lookup yields CDR1 MNHEY and CDR2 SVGAGI. The CDR3 DNA reads as TGTGCCAGCAGGTCCAGACTTGAACAGCAGTACTTC. Protein product: CASRSRLEQQYF.

The CDR3 DNA sequence: TGTGCCAGCAGCTTATCGGGACAGGAGTTCTTC. Its protein product is CASSLSGQEFF. This sequence joins TRBV5-6 and TRBJ2-1; 8 positions match TRBD1. The CDR3 runs to 11 residues. Trimming cost V 2 bases and J 14 bases; bases outside gene matches: 3. Germline values: CDR1 SGHDT, CDR2 YYEEEE.

The table lists this clone with a count of one. The rearrangement links TRBV5-1 to TRBJ1-3, with D maybe TRBD1 (5 bases). Trimming removed 4 bases from V and 3 bases from J, with 8 bases in between. CDR3 length: 13 amino acids. CDR1 and CDR2 from the germline V gene are SGHRS and YFSETQ. CDR3 residues: CASSPGGGNTIYF. In nucleotides, the CDR3 is TGCGCCAGCAGCCCCGGGGGTGGAAACACCATATATTTT.

This chain uses TRBV6-5 with TRBJ1-3, with D possibly matching TRBD1 (5 bases). Per the germline V gene, CDR1 is MNHEY and CDR2 is SVGAGI. V lost 4 bases, J lost 0 bases, and 10 bases lay in between. This CDR3 comprises 15 residues. The CDR3 DNA reads TGTGCCAGCAGTTCCGACAGATTCTCTGGAAACACCATATATTTT. It encodes CASSSDRFSGNTIYF.

The chain joins TRBV29-1 to TRBJ2-2; 8 bases fit TRBD2. Germline CDR1 and CDR2: SQVTM and ANQGSEA. Germline trimming cut 0 bases from V and 7 bases from J; bases unmatched to any gene: 7. There are 15 residues in the CDR3. The CDR3 nucleotides are TGCAGCGTTGAAGAGTCTAGCGGGCTTGGCGGGGAGCTGTTTTTT. This codes for CSVEESSGLGGELFF.

This chain uses TRBV5-6 with TRBJ1-5; D unclear. CDR1 is SGHDT and CDR2 is YYEEEE in the germline V gene. Trimming shortened V by 0 bases and J by 6 bases, and 10 bases separated the two germline ends. The CDR3 spans 14 residues. CDR3 nucleotides: TGTGCCAGCAGCTTGGGGGTCGGGATTCAGCCCCAGCATTTT. Its translation is CASSLGVGIQPQHF. The full variable domain, completed using reference TRBV5-6 and TRBJ1-5, is DAGVTQSPTHLIKTRGQQVTLRCSPKSGHDTVSWYQQALGQGPQFIFQYYEEEERQRGNFPDRFSGHQFPNYSSELNVNALLLGDSALYLCASSLGVGIQPQHFGDGTRLSIL.

This chain connects TRBV3-1 (or the pseudogene TRBV3-2) to TRBJ2-7; possible D gene TRBD1, 6 bases. The CDR3 is 15 residues long. CDR1 and CDR2 (germline): LGHDT, YNNKEL (reference sequence). The V gene lost 1 base and the J gene lost 5 bases, with 15 bases spanning the gap. CDR3 amino acids: CASSQGLARGHEQYF. CDR3 in DNA: TGTGCCAGCAGCCAAGGCCTGGCCAGGGGACACGAGCAGTACTTC.

This clone has just one count. The rearrangement uses TRBV2 and TRBJ2-2, with 8 bases that match TRBD1. The V segment lost 2 bases and the J segment 6 bases; nucleotides outside the gene matches: 8. Per germline, CDR1 SNHLY and CDR2 FYNNEI. CDR3 length equals 16 residues. DNA of the CDR3: TGTGCCAGCAGTGAACAACAGGGGGGTAAGGCCGGGGAGCTGTTTTTT. Protein: CASSEQQGGKAGELFF.

The table lists this clone with many counts. The chain combines TRBV2 with TRBJ2-5; D uncertain. Looked up from germline, CDR1 is SNHLY and CDR2 is FYNNEI. V lost 8 bases to trimming and J lost 5 bases, with 9 bases between them. The length of the CDR3 is 11 residues. The DNA for the CDR3 is TGTGCCAGCCTATCCGCGGAGACCCAGTACTTC. This codes for CASLSAETQYF.

The rearrangement joins TRBV2 to TRBJ2-1; D is possibly TRBD2 (5 bases). Germline lookup yields CDR1 SNHLY and CDR2 FYNNEI. V was trimmed by 1 base and J by 9 bases, leaving 7 bases between them. The CDR3 length is 12 residues. CDR3 residues: CASSEERREQFF. The DNA of the CDR3 is TGTGCCAGCAGTGAAGAGCGGCGTGAGCAGTTCTTC. The full variable domain, rest sourced from reference TRBV2 and TRBJ2-1, is EPEVTQTPSHQVTQMGQEVILRCVPISNHLYFYWYRQILGQKVEFLVSFYNNEISEKSEIFDDQFSVERPDGSNFTLKIRSTKLEDSAMYFCASSEERREQFFGPGTRLTVL.

The V and J genes are TRBV19 and TRBJ2-7; 8 bases align to TRBD1. This CDR3 spans 14 amino acids. Germline V gene sequence: CDR1 LNHDA, CDR2 SQIVND (reference sequence). Trimming cost V 9 bases and J 1 base; bases outside gene matches: 8. The CDR3 here is CASRDRTTSYEQYF. The CDR3 DNA is TGTGCCAGCCGGGACAGGACGACTTCCTACGAGCAGTACTTC.